This T cell receptor beta chain was identified in a study of cytomegalovirus exposure and HLA in healthy donors (dated by TCRdb to 2016 to 2017). Background for the entire study: According to an earlier analysis of 587 of the donors, 150 million to 200 million T cells yielded roughly 110 million unique TCR beta sequences and less than 300 Gb of sequence data. Of the roughly 420 genotyped donors, over 80% were placed in the genetic ancestry cluster associated with self-reported Caucasian donors. Across approximately 400 genotyped donors of the cohort, an average of approximately 200,000 unique TCR beta nucleotide sequences per donor were sequenced, and about a sixth of those sequences were non-productive. A later analysis re-examined previously published TCR beta repertoires from hundreds of donors and added high-resolution HLA genotyping to investigate patterns of TCR occurrence. The study was designed to test whether signatures of past pathogen exposure could be identified by cataloging public T cell receptors. In addition to the first cohort of 500 to 850 subjects, a separate validation cohort of approximately 110 different subjects was used. All discovery cohort repertoires had been generated on a single sequencing platform. In the later analysis, no new phenotypic data were used to find candidate immune exposures; instead, reliance was placed on TCR beta sequences and their occurrence across donors. The study combined high-throughput TCR immunosequencing, statistical association of individual TCRs with disease status, and machine learning to predict cytomegalovirus infection status. Around 330 gigabases of sequencing data and 75 million to 85 million unique TCR sequences made up an early release that covered several hundred HLA-typed donors. The number of donors typed differed by locus, with roughly 629-640 for A, B, C, DRB1 and DQB1, 522 for DQA1, over 600 for DPA1, and some 470 for DPB1. Donor age, sex, ethnicity and CMV serostatus were compiled together with the repertoire data. Class I and class II HLA loci were covered by the typing at four-digit resolution. In an earlier analysis of 500 to 650 of the donors, high-throughput TCR beta sequencing was used to judge whether each TCR beta V gene segment behaved as functional or pseudogenic. The T cell repertoires of 550 to 850 subjects were profiled by immunosequencing and related to cytomegalovirus serostatus. Four to six DR-DQ haplotypes were handled as single units for association and clustering because linkage in the cohort was strong. Genome-wide SNP genotypes for about 65% of the roughly 700 donors were used in a later genetic analysis, which treated that subset as a discovery cohort. Overall results and qualifications from the work: Immune exposure information for the cohort was limited to CMV serostatus. The earlier analysis of some 540 of the donors excluded approximately 15 rarely observed V segments, including chromosome 9 orphons, because counts were too low. The classifier was reported to diagnose cytomegalovirus status with high specificity and sensitivity in both the original cohort and the validation cohort. In a later analysis, HLA-associated TCR beta chains were found to be more clonally expanded and to have lower generation probabilities than equally common non-associated chains. In vitro tests confirmed that a few of the cytomegalovirus-associated TCR beta chains recognize cytomegalovirus antigens. A later analysis found that TCR association rates varied across HLA loci, with DRB1 alleles showing the most associated TCRs and HLA-C alleles the fewest. A further reported finding was that TCR beta sequences accurately predicted the HLA-A and HLA-B alleles for most subjects in the first cohort. This cohort had only TCR beta chains sequenced, and the lack of alpha or paired-chain data limited which features could be detected. When HLA alleles, especially DR and DQ, strongly co-occurred, TCR associations were difficult to assign to individual alleles. In an earlier analysis of about 600 of the donors, most TCR beta V segments appeared in productive rearrangements about 87% or about 30% of the time, broadly matching IMGT annotations. An association between a missense DCLRE1C variant and V-gene and J-gene trimming of TCR beta chains was found in a later genetic analysis and replicated in an independent cohort. Compared with the roughly 670-donor mean, donors in an Asian-associated ancestry cluster had fewer N-insertions in productive TCRs, according to a later genetic analysis. Most CMV-associated TCR beta chains appeared to be HLA-restricted in a later analysis, and the HLA associations seemed to be driven largely by CMV exposure. Correlated functional status among segregating V segments might be attributable to linkage disequilibrium, but an unknown experimental factor could not be ruled out. Most TCR sequences were observed very rarely across donors, whereas some public TCRs were present in many individuals. Specific HLA alleles were associated with around 18,000 TCR beta sequences at a false discovery rate of 0.05 in a later analysis. The presence/absence analyses assumed that sequencing depth was roughly uniform across donors, and that assumption may not be true. According to the authors, the approach could potentially be generalized to other disease states and immunological phenotypes. Some IMGT-functional V segments, including TRBV6-2 and TRBV6-3, could not be told apart with the 87-base-pair reads, so those segments were excluded. HLA typing was unavailable for some donors at each locus, so association tests used only the typed subset. The study gave a list of more than 150 TCR beta chains associated with cytomegalovirus. A later analysis reported that several top co-occurrence clusters appeared linked to parvovirus B19, influenza, CMV and Epstein-Barr virus. The sequencing pipeline was judged likely to have produced a cluster of highly shared sequence variants as a technical artifact.

The cohort comprised 550 to 700 healthy bone marrow donors. At the time of sampling, all cohort members were nominally healthy, though unrecorded immune exposures were likely present. The donor was CMV seronegative and was included in the group of several hundred seronegative cohort members. A peripheral blood sample was collected from each donor, and TCR beta sequencing was performed on peripheral blood mononuclear cells. The Qiagen DNeasy Blood Extraction Kit was used to extract genomic DNA from the blood cell samples. Spanning cysteine to phenylalanine, the CDR3 consists of 11 amino acids. Only CDR3 DNA is held: 33 bases, read in frame from base 1. V is reduced by 4 bases and J by 3 bases, leaving a spacing of 4 bases between them. The germline V gene encodes CDR1 DFQATT and CDR2 SNEGSKA (reference sequence). For this clone: The antigen this receptor binds is unknown. Base quality data are lacking; no much larger clone is found one base away.

Library generation was performed with the immunoSEQ multiplex PCR assay. For the multiplex PCR, a mixture combining 60 forward primers for TCR Vbeta segments and 13 reverse primers for TCR Jbeta segments was used. The CDR3 region of rearranged TCR beta genes was amplified from genomic DNA with a multiplex PCR assay. The amplified TCR beta libraries were sequenced on the Illumina HiSeq System as 87-base-pair reads. Concerning the study's data processing: In a later analysis, around 80 million unique TCR beta chains were counted across the roughly 610 repertoires, and roughly 11 million of these chains were shared by at least two donors. To remove PCR and sequencing errors, raw reads were error-corrected and collapsed into unique sequences using a nearest-neighbor algorithm that merged closely related sequences. To assign V, D and J gene segments, CDR3 sequences were aligned to IMGT reference sequences. For a sequence to be retained, a match of at least six nucleotides to both a V gene segment and a J gene segment was required. A rearrangement was called productive if the CDR3 had no stop codons and remained in frame with V and J, and every other rearrangement was called non-productive. Following IMGT convention, CDR3 was defined as the stretch from the second conserved V-encoded cysteine up to the conserved J-encoded phenylalanine. Sequences without an unambiguous match to a single V gene segment were excluded from the earlier analysis of a few hundred of the donors. In an earlier analysis of about 590 of the donors, a V segment was called functional when productive rearrangements were above 56.7%, and segregating when the standard deviation between donors exceeded 5%. To diagnose cytomegalovirus status from the catalog of TCR beta chain sequences, a statistical classification framework was built. V and J gene assignment, in a later analysis, came from comparing TCR nucleotide sequences with IMGT/GENE-DB human TR gene sequences. The TCRdist pipeline was used in a later analysis to assign CDR3 sequences and most-parsimonious VDJ recombination scenarios. In a later analysis, every TCR beta chain was defined by the combination of its CDR3 amino acid sequence and its V-gene family, and reads without a unique V-gene family were dropped. As a way to deal with suspected cross-contamination and a sequencing artifact, a later analysis dropped roughly 620 nucleotide sequences that were highly shared and had low generation probability. In a later analysis, a clonal expansion index was calculated for each public chain from normalized within-repertoire ranks of inferred template counts. Generation probabilities in a later analysis came from a VDJ recombination model fitted to out-of-frame rearrangements, and those results were checked against IGoR. In a later analysis, hypergeometric tests were used to score TCR-TCR, TCR-HLA and TCR-CMV co-occurrence, with a repertoire-size bias correction applied to TCR pairs. A later analysis estimated false discovery rates by permuting HLA or CMV assignments 20 times. In a later analysis, co-occurring TCRs were grouped using DBSCAN, and TCRdist sequence similarity was added for clustering within HLA-allele-positive subsets. Co-occurrence clustering excluded repertoires with fewer than 30,000 or more than 120,000 public chains, plus five with anomalous nucleotide sharing. Held by TCRdb, this immuneACCESS table contains in-frame sequences only and omits some clones. Under half of the omission traces to an unresolved V gene where checked; the cause of the rest is unknown. Clone size and V and J calls were adopted from that table, with D and trimming inferred from the DNA. The sample table shows about 200,000 clones, and about 86% are seen once. The ten largest clones add up to approximately 0.31% of the sample.

The chain links TRBV20-1 with TRBJ2-1; no D gene call is confident. The clonotype was recovered from a woman in her thirties in good health and CMV-seronegative. The sequencing sample was made of PBMCs. CDR3 region: CSAIIYNEQFF. At the DNA level, the sequence is TGCAGTGCTATTATCTACAATGAGCAGTTCTTC.